Presented here are 5 T cell receptor beta chains from one specimen sequenced in a study of shared clonotypes between healthy human individuals. Clones were read by immunoSEQ multiplex PCR, and TCRdb kept only the in-frame ones, dropping some. This sample has fewer than 2.5 million clones, with 93% found just once. Sequencing used naive CD4+ T cells from PBMCs. Regarding subset: CD45RA+ positively selected. The origin of the receptors is a man in his late teens or twenties in good health. Some clones in this sample may be carry-over from other donors' samples.

The chain carries TRBV6-4 and TRBJ2-3; 8 positions agree with TRBD2. Trimming removed 4 bases from V and 5 bases from J; junction bases left unmatched: 5. Germline values: CDR1 MRHNA, CDR2 SNTAGT. CDR3 length: 14 amino acids. CDR3 nucleotides: TGTGCCAGCAGTGCGTCGGGGGGGCGAGATACGCAGTATTTT. Translation: CASSASGGRDTQYF.

This clone is a singleton in its sample. The chain is built from TRBV20-1 and TRBJ2-5, with D possibly TRBD2 on 5 matching bases. Germline V gene data show CDR1 as DFQATT and CDR2 as SNEGSKA (reference sequence). V dropped 6 bases and J dropped 7 bases, with 9 bases sitting between them. This CDR3 has 10 amino acids. This CDR3 is CSATGVTQYF. DNA of the CDR3: TGCAGTGCGACCGGGGTGACCCAGTACTTC.

This clone was counted once. The chain has TRBV7-3 and TRBJ2-3, with 9 bases lining up with TRBD2. This CDR3 contains 15 residues. CDR1 and CDR2 (germline): SGHTA, FQGTGA. J was trimmed by 4 bases and V by 8 bases; bases with no gene match: 10. The CDR3 nucleotides are TGTGCCAGCGCCCGCGGGAGGGGAGGGCCAGATACGCAGTATTTT. Residues: CASARGRGGPDTQYF.

The chain recombines TRBV27 with TRBJ1-5; D remains unclear. Germline loops: CDR1 MNHEY, CDR2 SMNVEV (reference sequence). This CDR3 is built from 19 residues. Trimming cost V 6 bases and J 3 bases, with 27 bases left between them. CDR3 nucleotides: TGTGCCAGCAGCCTAATGGCTGGAGCGGGGTGGGGATACAATCAGCCCCAGCATTTT. Amino acid sequence: CASSLMAGAGWGYNQPQHF.

With regard to this clone: Other DNA sequences in the sample encode the same CDR3. The V call is TRBV7-9, the J call TRBJ2-2; D is unresolved. Germline loops: CDR1 SEHNR, CDR2 FQNEAQ (reference sequence). The CDR3 is made up of 14 amino acids. Trimming stripped 0 bases from V and 2 bases from J, with 4 bases between. The CDR3 sequence is CASSLAGNTGELFF. The CDR3 DNA reads as TGTGCCAGCAGCTTAGCGGGAAACACCGGGGAGCTGTTTTTT.